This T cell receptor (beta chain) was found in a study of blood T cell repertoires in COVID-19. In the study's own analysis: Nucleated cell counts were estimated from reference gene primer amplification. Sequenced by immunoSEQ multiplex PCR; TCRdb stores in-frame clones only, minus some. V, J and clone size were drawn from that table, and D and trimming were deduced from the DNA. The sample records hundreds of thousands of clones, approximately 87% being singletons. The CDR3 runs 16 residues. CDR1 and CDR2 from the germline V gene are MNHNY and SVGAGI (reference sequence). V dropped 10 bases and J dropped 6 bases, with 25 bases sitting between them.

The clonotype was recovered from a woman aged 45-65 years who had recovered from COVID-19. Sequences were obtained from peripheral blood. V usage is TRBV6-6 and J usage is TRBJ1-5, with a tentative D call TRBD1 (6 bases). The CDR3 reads CATGNPRGGFGQPQHF. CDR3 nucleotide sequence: TGTGCCACCGGAAATCCCAGGGGCGGTTTTGGTCAGCCCCAGCATTTT.